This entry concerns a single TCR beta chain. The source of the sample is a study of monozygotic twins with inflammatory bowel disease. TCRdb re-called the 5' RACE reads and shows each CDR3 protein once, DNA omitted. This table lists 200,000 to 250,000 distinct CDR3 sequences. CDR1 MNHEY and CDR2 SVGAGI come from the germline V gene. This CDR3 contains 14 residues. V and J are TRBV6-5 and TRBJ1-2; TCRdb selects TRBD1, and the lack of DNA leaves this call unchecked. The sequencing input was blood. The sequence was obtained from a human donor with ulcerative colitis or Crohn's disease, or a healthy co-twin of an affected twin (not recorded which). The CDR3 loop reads CASSYDRKDYGYTF.